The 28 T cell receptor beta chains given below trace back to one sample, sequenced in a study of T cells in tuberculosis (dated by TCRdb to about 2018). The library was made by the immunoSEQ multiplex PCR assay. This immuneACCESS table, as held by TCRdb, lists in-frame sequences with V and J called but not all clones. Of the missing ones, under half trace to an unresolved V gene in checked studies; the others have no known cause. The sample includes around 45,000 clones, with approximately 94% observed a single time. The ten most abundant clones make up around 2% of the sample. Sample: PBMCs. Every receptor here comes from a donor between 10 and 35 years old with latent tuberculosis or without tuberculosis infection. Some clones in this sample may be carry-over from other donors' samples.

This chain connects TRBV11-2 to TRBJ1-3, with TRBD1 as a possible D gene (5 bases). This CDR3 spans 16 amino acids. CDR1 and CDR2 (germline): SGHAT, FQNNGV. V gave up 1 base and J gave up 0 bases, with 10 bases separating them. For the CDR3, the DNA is TGTGCCAGCAGCTTAGTGGGACTGAGCTCTGGAAACACCATATATTTT. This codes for CASSLVGLSSGNTIYF.

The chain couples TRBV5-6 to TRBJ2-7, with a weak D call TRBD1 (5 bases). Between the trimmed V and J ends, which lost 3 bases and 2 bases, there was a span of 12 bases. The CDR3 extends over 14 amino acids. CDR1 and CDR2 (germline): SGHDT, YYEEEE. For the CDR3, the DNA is TGTGCCAGCAGCTGGGGCCCAGGTCCCTACGAGCAGTACTTC. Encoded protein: CASSWGPGPYEQYF. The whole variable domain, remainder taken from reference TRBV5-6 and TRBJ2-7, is DAGVTQSPTHLIKTRGQQVTLRCSPKSGHDTVSWYQQALGQGPQFIFQYYEEEERQRGNFPDRFSGHQFPNYSSELNVNALLLGDSALYLCASSWGPGPYEQYFGPGTRLTVT.

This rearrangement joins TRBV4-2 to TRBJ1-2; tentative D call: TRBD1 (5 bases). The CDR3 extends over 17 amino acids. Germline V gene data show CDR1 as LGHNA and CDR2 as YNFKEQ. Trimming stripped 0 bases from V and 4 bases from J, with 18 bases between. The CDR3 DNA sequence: TGTGCCAGCAGCCAAGATCATTCGCAGGGACTCTTCTATGGCTACACCTTC. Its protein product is CASSQDHSQGLFYGYTF.

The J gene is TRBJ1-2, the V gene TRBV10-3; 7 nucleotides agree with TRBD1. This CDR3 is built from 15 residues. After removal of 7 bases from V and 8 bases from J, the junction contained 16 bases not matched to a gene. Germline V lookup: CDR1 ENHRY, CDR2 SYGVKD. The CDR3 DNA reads TGTGCCATCAAACGAGGACAGGACCCCGGTGGGGGCTACACCTTC. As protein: CAIKRGQDPGGGYTF.

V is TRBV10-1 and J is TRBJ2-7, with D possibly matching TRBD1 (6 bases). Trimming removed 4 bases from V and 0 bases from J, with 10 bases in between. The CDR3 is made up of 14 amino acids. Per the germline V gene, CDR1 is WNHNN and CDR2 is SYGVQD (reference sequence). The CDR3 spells CASSADRSSYEQYF. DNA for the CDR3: TGCGCCAGCAGTGCGGACAGAAGCTCCTACGAGCAGTACTTC.

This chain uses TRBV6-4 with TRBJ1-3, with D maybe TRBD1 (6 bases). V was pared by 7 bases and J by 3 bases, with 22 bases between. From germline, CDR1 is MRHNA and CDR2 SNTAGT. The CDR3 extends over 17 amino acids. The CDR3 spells CASTRTEGEFRGNTIYF. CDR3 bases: TGTGCCAGCACCAGGACAGAAGGGGAGTTCCGTGGAAACACCATATATTTT.

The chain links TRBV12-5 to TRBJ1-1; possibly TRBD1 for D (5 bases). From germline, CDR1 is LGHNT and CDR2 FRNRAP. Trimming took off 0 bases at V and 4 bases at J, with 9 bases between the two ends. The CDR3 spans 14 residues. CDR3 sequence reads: CASGLVSRVTEAFF. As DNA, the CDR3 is TGTGCTAGTGGTTTGGTAAGCAGGGTCACTGAAGCTTTCTTT.

The CDR3 is CASSVDGTGGVVHEQYF. The CDR3 coding sequence is TGTGCCAGCAGCGTAGACGGGACAGGGGGCGTAGTCCACGAGCAGTACTTC. The chain joins TRBV9 to TRBJ2-7; TRBD1 matches 12 bases. V dropped 0 bases and J dropped 5; count of bases not matched to a gene: 9. CDR3 length: 17 residues. Germline CDR1 is SGDLS and CDR2 is YYNGEE. The full variable domain, its missing parts supplied by reference TRBV9 and TRBJ2-7, is DSGVTQTPKHLITATGQRVTLRCSPRSGDLSVYWYQQSLDQGLQFLIQYYNGEERAKGNILERFSAQQFPDLHSELNLSSLELGDSALYFCASSVDGTGGVVHEQYFGPGTRLTVT.

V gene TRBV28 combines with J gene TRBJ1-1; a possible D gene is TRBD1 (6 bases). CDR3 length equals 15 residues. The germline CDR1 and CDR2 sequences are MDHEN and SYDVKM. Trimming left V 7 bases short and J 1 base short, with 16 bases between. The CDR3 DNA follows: TGTGCCAGCATCCTATCAGGGGAAGGGAACACTGAAGCTTTCTTT. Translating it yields CASILSGEGNTEAFF.

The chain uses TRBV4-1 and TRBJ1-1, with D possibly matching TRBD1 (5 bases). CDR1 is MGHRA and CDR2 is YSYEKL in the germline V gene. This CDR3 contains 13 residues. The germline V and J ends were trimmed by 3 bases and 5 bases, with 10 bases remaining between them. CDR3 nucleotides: TGCGCCAGCAGCCAGCGGGGGGGTACTGAAGCTTTCTTT. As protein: CASSQRGGTEAFF.

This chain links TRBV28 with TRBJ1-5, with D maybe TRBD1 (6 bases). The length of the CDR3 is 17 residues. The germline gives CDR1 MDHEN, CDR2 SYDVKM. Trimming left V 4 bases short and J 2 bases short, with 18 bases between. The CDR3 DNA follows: TGTGCCAGCAGTTCCCAAGCAGGGGTTTTAGGCAATCAGCCCCAGCATTTT. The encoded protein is CASSSQAGVLGNQPQHF.

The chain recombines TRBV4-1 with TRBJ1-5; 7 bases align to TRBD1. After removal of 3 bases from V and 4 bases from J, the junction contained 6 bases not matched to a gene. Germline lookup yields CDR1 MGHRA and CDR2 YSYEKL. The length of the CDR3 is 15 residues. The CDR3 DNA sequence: TGCGCCAGCAGCCAGCCGGGACAGCCTAATCAGCCCCAGCATTTT. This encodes CASSQPGQPNQPQHF.

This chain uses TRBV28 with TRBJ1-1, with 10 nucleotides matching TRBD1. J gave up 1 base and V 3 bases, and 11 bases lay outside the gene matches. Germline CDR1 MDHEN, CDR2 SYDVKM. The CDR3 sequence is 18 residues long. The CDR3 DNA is TGTGCCAGCAGTTTGGGGACAGGGGTCAGGCTTTCGAACACTGAAGCTTTCTTT. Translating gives CASSLGTGVRLSNTEAFF.

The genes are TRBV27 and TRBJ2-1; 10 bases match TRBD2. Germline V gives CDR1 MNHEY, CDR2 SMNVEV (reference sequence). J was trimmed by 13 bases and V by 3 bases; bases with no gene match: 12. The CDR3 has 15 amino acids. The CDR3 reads CASSFGASGGPSQFF. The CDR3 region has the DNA TGTGCCAGCAGTTTCGGTGCTAGCGGGGGCCCTTCTCAGTTCTTC.

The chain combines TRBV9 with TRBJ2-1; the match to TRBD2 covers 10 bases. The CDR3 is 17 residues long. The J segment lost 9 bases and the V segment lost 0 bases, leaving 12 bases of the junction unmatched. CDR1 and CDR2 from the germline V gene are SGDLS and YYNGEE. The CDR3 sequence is CASSVGALAGALIEQFF. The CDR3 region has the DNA TGTGCCAGCAGCGTAGGAGCGCTAGCGGGAGCGTTAATTGAGCAGTTCTTC.

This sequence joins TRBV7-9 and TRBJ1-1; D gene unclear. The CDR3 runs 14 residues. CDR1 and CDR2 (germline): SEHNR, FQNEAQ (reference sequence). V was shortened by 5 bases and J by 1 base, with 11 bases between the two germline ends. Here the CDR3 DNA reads TGTGCCAGCAGCCCCGGGTGGCCGAACACTGAAGCTTTCTTT. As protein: CASSPGWPNTEAFF.

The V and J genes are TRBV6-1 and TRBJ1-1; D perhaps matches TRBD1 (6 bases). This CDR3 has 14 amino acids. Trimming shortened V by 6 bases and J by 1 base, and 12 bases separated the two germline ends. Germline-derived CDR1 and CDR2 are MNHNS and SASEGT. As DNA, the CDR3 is TGTGCCAGCAGGTGGACAGCCACGAACACTGAAGCTTTCTTT. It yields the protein CASRWTATNTEAFF.

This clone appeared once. CDR3 sequence: CASSLASREETQYF. The CDR3 coding sequence is TGCGCCAGCAGCTTGGCGTCCAGGGAAGAGACCCAGTACTTC. V and J are TRBV5-1 and TRBJ2-5; possible D gene TRBD1, 5 bases. The CDR3 has 14 amino acids. V dropped 0 bases and J dropped 3 bases, with 9 bases sitting between them. Germline CDR1 reads SGHRS; CDR2 reads YFSETQ.

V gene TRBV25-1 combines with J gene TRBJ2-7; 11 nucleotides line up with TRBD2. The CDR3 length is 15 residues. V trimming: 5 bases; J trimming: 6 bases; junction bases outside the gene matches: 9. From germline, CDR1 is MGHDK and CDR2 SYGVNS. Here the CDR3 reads CASSRDSLAGAEQYF. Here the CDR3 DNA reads TGTGCCAGCAGTCGCGATTCACTAGCGGGAGCCGAGCAGTACTTC.

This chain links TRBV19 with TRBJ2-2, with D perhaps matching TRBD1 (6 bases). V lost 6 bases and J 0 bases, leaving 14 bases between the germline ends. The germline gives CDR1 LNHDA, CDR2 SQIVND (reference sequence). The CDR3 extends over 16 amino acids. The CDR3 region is CASSLGGKANTGELFF. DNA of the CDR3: TGTGCCAGTAGCCTTGGGGGCAAAGCGAACACCGGGGAGCTGTTTTTT.

The CDR3: CSVDSESGDLHEQYF. CDR3 DNA: TGCAGCGTTGATTCGGAATCAGGGGATCTCCACGAGCAGTACTTC. The chain has TRBV29-1 and TRBJ2-7; D might be TRBD1 (6 bases). The CDR3 covers 15 residues. V lost 3 bases, J lost 5 bases, and 20 bases lay in between. Germline assignment: CDR1 SQVTM and CDR2 ANQGSEA.

The chain's CDR3 is CASSRGGTGASNEKLFF. In DNA, the CDR3 is TGCGCCAGCAGCCGAGGTGGGACAGGGGCCTCCAATGAAAAACTGTTTTTT. The J gene is TRBJ1-4, the V gene TRBV5-1, with TRBD1 matching 10 bases. Looked up from germline, CDR1 is SGHRS and CDR2 is YFSETQ. The CDR3 spans 17 residues. The trim removed 4 bases at V and 5 bases at J, leaving 11 bases unmatched.

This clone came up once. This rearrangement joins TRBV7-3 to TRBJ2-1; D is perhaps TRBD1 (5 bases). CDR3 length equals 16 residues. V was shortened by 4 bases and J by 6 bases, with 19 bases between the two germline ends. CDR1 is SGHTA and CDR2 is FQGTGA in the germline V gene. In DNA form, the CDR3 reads TGTGCCAGCAGCTCCCCACAGGTATTAGGCCTCAATGAGCAGTTCTTC. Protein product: CASSSPQVLGLNEQFF.

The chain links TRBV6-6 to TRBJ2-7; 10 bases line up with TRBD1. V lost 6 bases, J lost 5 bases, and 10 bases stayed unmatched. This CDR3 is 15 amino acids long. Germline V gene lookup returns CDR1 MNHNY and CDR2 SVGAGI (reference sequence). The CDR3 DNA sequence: TGTGCCAGCAGCCCCCGGGACAGGGGTTTGCACGAGCAGTACTTC. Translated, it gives CASSPRDRGLHEQYF.

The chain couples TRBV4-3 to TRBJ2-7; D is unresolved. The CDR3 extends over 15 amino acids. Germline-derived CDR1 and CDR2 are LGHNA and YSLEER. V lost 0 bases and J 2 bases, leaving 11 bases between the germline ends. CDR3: CASSQDSSRAYEQYF. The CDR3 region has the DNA TGCGCCAGCAGCCAAGATTCCAGCCGGGCCTACGAGCAGTACTTC.

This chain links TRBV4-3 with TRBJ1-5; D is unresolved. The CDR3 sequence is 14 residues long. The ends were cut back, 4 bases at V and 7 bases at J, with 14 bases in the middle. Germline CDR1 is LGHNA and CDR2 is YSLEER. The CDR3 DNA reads TGCGCCAGCAGCCTTGGTCCCAGAGGCCAGCCCCAGCATTTT. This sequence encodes CASSLGPRGQPQHF.

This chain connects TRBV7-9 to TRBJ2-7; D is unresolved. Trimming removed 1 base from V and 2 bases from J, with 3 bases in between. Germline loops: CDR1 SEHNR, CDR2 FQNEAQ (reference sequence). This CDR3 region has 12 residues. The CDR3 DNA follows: TGTGCCAGCAGCTTAGGCGCCTACGAGCAGTACTTC. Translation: CASSLGAYEQYF.

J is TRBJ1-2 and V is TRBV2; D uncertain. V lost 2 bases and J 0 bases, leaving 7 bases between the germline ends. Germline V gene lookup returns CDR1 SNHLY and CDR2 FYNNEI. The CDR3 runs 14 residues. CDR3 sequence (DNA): TGTGCCAGCAGTGAACCCCCCGCTAACTATGGCTACACCTTC. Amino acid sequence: CASSEPPANYGYTF.